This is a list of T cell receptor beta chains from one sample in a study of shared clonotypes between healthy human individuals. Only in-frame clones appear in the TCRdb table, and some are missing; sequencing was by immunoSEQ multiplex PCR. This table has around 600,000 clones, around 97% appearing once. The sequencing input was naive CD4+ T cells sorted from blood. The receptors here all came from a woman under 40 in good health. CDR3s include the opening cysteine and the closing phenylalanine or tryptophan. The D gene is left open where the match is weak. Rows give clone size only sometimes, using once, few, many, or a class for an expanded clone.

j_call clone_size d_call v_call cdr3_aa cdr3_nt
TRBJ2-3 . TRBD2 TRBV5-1 CASSLLPSGSPDTQYF TGCGCCAGCAGCTTGCTCCCTAGCGGGAGTCCTGATACGCAGTATTTT
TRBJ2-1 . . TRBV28 CASRDGVVPNEQFF TGTGCCAGCAGGGATGGGGTGGTCCCCAATGAGCAGTTCTTC
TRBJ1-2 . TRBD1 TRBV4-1 CASSLTRDRASYGYTF TGCGCCAGCAGCCTGACCAGGGACAGGGCAAGCTATGGCTACACCTTC
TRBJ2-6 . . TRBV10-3 CAISREPLSGANVLTF TGTGCCATATCTCGGGAGCCCCTGTCTGGGGCCAACGTCCTGACTTTC
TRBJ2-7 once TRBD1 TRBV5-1 CASRPTGGLPEQYF TGCGCCAGCAGACCGACAGGGGGCTTACCCGAGCAGTACTTC
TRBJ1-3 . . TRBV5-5 CASSSTGPGNTIYF TGTGCCAGCAGCTCGACAGGCCCTGGAAACACCATATATTTT
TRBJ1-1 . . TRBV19 CASSAWHGTEAFF TGTGCCAGTAGCGCATGGCACGGAACTGAAGCTTTCTTT
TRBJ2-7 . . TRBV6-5 CASSYAHYYEQYF TGTGCCAGCAGTTACGCCCATTACTACGAGCAGTACTTC
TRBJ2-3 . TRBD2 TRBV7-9 CASSFSGGSADTQYF TGTGCCAGCAGCTTTAGCGGGGGCTCGGCAGATACGCAGTATTTT
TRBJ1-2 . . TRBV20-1 CSASNGYTF TGCAGTGCTAGTAATGGCTACACCTTC
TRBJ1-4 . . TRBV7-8 CASTLDRTNEKLFF TGTGCCAGCACCCTGGACAGAACTAATGAAAAACTGTTTTTT
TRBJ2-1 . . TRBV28 CASSPPYKNEQFF TGTGCCAGCAGCCCCCCTTACAAGAATGAGCAGTTCTTC
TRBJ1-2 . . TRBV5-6 CASSLAQEGGYTF TGTGCCAGCAGCTTGGCACAGGAGGGCGGCTACACCTTC
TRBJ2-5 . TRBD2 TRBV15 CATRAGTSGSQETQYF TGTGCCACCAGAGCCGGGACTAGCGGAAGCCAAGAGACCCAGTACTTC
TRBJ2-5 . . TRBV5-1 CASSLVVQETQYF TGCGCCAGCAGCTTGGTTGTGCAAGAGACCCAGTACTTC